A single T cell receptor (beta chain) is shown here with its context. Its antigen specificity is not known. No much larger clone exists at a distance of one base, and base qualities are not known. This sample is drawn from a study of shared clonotypes between healthy human individuals (dated by TCRdb to 2020 to 2022). At the level of the whole study: Three men and a couple of women, aged 18 to 49 years, made up the cohort. Per donor, three plates each were used for CD4 naive and CD4 memory, two for CD8 naive, and one for CD8 memory. To estimate repertoire size and how much clonotypes are shared between individuals, the study performed deep sequencing of blood TCR repertoires from roughly five healthy adults. To increase sequencing depth and limit assay-specific biases, different laboratories used diverse techniques to prepare libraries and sequence TCR repertoires. Each donor's leukapheresis produced roughly between about 0.8 and 8.9 billion PBMCs.

Using the deep immunoSEQ assay, TCR CDR3 regions were amplified from genomic DNA by multiplex PCR. Extracted genomic DNA from each cell subset was distributed evenly across all wells of several immunoSEQ 96-well plates, and each plate was treated as a replicate. For sorted subsets, 200 ng of genomic DNA, equivalent to 25,000 to 35,000 T cell genomes, went into each replicate PCR. Purified libraries were quantified with a Qubit 3.0 fluorometer, sized on a Bioanalyzer 2100, and re-quantified with the KAPA Library Quantification kit. Each immunoSEQ 96-well plate was sequenced on its own single-read 150-cycle Illumina NextSeq 550 flow cell. Regarding the original processing steps: Because the immunoSEQ output included only junctional sequences and no quality scores, the filtering could not be the same as the filtering used for full-length reads. To assign V/J genes and CDR3, sequences were annotated using PyIR, a Python wrapper for IgBLAST v1.9, with IMGT germline references. Reads with weak V/J assignments (E-value above 1e-6), missing CDR3, stop codons, out-of-frame junctions, or ambiguous translated residues were removed. V3J clonotypes were defined by identical inferred V gene, J gene, and CDR3 amino acid sequence. To compute the percentage overlap between repertoires, the number of shared unique clonotypes was divided by the size of the smaller repertoire. RTK rarefaction, the Chao1 estimator, and Recon v2.1 estimates of unobserved clonotypes were used to assess repertoire richness. Generation probabilities for all TCRbeta clonotypes obtained by the gDNA method from a few donors were computed using OLGA. TCRdb took this table from immuneACCESS and kept in-frame rearrangements with V and J called. Such tables lack part of the clones; where checked against another copy, unresolved V genes explain under half of the gap, and the rest is unexplained. V and J calls and clone size follow that table, whereas D and trimming were derived from the DNA. The sample records some 1,100,000 clones, 75% to 85% of which are singletons. The ten largest clonotypes hold under 0.6% of the sample.

General study outcomes and caveats: Larger estimated clonotype richness was generally found for naive subsets than for memory subsets. Rarefaction of sorted-subset datasets indicated incomplete sequencing despite the large sequencing depth. Sampling was restricted to blood, and TCR repertoires in tissues likely differ from the TCR repertoires found in blood. Based on pairwise subsampling, the degree of clonotype sharing among donors was expected to be affected by sequencing depth. The genetic and exposure-history diversity represented was limited by the small number of donors. Across a few donors, approximately 5% of naive CD4, around 3.3% of naive CD8, 2.3% of memory CD4, and around 0.4% of memory CD8 clonotypes were shared. Compared with non-shared clonotypes, clonotypes shared by all four sorted-subset donors had higher generation probabilities.

The CDR3 runs 16 amino acids, cysteine and phenylalanine included. Only the CDR3 DNA is retained, 48 bases long and in frame from the first base. At the junction V is shortened by 0 bases and J by 2 bases, with 11 bases in between. CDR1 LGHNA and CDR2 YSLEER were looked up in the germline V gene. Donors were healthy HIV-negative adults with no recently reported acute infections or vaccinations. All donors were Caucasian adults living in Nashville, Tennessee, USA. CD4+ T cells were enriched by magnetic negative selection, after which naive cells were positively selected on CD45RA and the negative fraction was taken as the memory subset. After blood collection by leukapheresis, PBMCs were isolated using Ficoll-Histopaque density gradient centrifugation and then cryopreserved in the vapor phase of liquid nitrogen. Analytical flow cytometry was used to check the purity and quantity of each magnetically sorted T cell population. Each sorted fraction had its genomic DNA isolated and then quantified by UV absorbance on a Nanodrop 2000c.

The sequence was collected from a man aged 18 to 30 in good health. Some clones in this sample may be carry-over from other donors' samples. The material sequenced was memory CD4+ T cells from PBMCs. This specimen's cell subset or site label, per the study, means: CD45RA-negative fraction. The chain is encoded by TRBV4-3 joined to TRBJ1-5; no D gene call is confident. The CDR3 protein: CASSQELGRGNQPQHF. The nucleotides are TGCGCCAGCAGCCAAGAATTGGGCCGAGGCAATCAGCCCCAGCATTTT.